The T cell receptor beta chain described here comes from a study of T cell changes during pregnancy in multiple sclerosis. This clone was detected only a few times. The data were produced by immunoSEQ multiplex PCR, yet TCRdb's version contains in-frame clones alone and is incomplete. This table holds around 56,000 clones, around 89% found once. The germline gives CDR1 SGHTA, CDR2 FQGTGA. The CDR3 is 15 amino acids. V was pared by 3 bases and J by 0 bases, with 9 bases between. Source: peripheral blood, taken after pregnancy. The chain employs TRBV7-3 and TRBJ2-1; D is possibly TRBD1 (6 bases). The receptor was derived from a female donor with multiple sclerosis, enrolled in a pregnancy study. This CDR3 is CASSLGASSYNEQFF. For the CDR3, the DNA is TGTGCCAGCAGCTTGGGGGCCAGCTCCTACAATGAGCAGTTCTTC.